This T cell receptor beta chain was recorded in a study of blood T cells in healthy people across ages. A sample-barcoded 5' primer and a J-beta primer mix were used in a second PCR of roughly 7 to 11 cycles. TCRdb called the 5' RACE reads again in MiXCR, with one record for every CDR3 protein. The table lists around 780,000 distinct CDR3 sequences, under 30% of them singletons. This CDR3 is built from 14 residues. The germline V and J ends were trimmed by 5 bases and 3 bases, with 11 bases remaining between them. Germline CDR1 SGHRS, CDR2 YFSETQ. The same specimen was also included in a second study, on T cells of mothers and their children. That source reports: The TCR beta CDR3 read count exceeded 10 million for each mother and was several million for each child.

Sequencing was done on a sample of blood. V is TRBV5-1 and J is TRBJ2-2, with D maybe TRBD1 (6 bases). This clonotype was obtained from a boy aged 5-17 years in good health. The CDR3 DNA is TGCGCCAGCAGTTTCCCAGGGGACACCGGGGAGCTGTTTTTT. Its translation: CASSFPGDTGELFF.